Following are 9 T cell receptor beta chains from one sample sequenced in a study of Ad26.COV2.S vaccination and SARS-CoV-2 variants. The method was immunoSEQ multiplex PCR; TCRdb's version includes in-frame clones alone and lacks a portion of them. Here the sample spans approximately 360,000 clones, about 83% being singletons. Treatment indicated: over 15 received Ad26.COV2.S at low or high dose, single or two shots; five or six received placebo; per-sample allocation not given. Material that was analyzed had been drawn on day 63 after the first vaccine or placebo injection. This specimen was peripheral blood, taken in a trial of Ad26.COV2.S vaccine versus placebo. The receptor source for this set is a person aged 18-60 years who received the Ad26.COV2.S COVID-19 vaccine or a placebo.

The chain employs TRBV6-1 and TRBJ1-2, with D tentatively TRBD1 (6 bases). Germline CDR1 and CDR2: MNHNS and SASEGT. The CDR3 is 16 residues long. Trimming shortened V by 1 base and J by 3 bases, and 15 bases separated the two germline ends. CDR3 bases: TGTGCCAGCAGTGAAGAGGTGTGGAGGGGGTACTATGGCTACACCTTC. The encoded protein is CASSEEVWRGYYGYTF.

J is TRBJ1-1 and V is TRBV11-3, with D possibly matching TRBD1 (5 bases). With 5 bases removed from V and 1 base from J, the gap between germline ends came to 8 bases. CDR1 SGHNT and CDR2 YENEEA come from the germline V gene. The CDR3 covers 13 residues. The CDR3 loop is CASSRTGNTEAFF. CDR3 DNA sequence: TGTGCCAGCAGCCGAACAGGGAACACTGAAGCTTTCTTT.

V gene TRBV3-1 (or the pseudogene TRBV3-2) combines with J gene TRBJ2-1, with TRBD2 identical over 9 bases. CDR1 and CDR2 from the germline V gene are LGHDT and YNNKEL (reference sequence). This CDR3 has 16 amino acids. Trimming removed 4 bases from V and 8 bases from J; junction bases left unmatched: 12. CDR3 protein: CASSRRISGSGDEQFF. The CDR3 region has the DNA TGTGCCAGCAGCCGCCGCATTAGCGGGAGTGGCGATGAGCAGTTCTTC.

The V and J genes are TRBV7-8 and TRBJ2-3; 9 positions agree with TRBD1. The CDR3 extends over 17 amino acids. The ends lost 2 bases at V and 3 bases at J; junction bases unmatched: 9. Per germline, CDR1 SGHVS and CDR2 FQNEAQ. The CDR3 loop is CASSLTRDRAPTDTQYF. CDR3 nucleotides: TGTGCCAGCAGCTTAACCCGGGACAGGGCCCCTACAGATACGCAGTATTTT.

In this sample, this clone turned up once. The chain carries TRBV4-3 and TRBJ1-2; D not resolved. The ends were cut back, 0 bases at V and 0 bases at J, with 8 bases in the middle. CDR3 length: 15 residues. The germline V gene has CDR1 LGHNA and CDR2 YSLEER. CDR3 sequence (DNA): TGCGCCAGCAGCCAAGAAATCACAGCTAACTATGGCTACACCTTC. Its translation is CASSQEITANYGYTF.

The chain has TRBV4-1 and TRBJ2-2, with 10 nucleotides matching TRBD2. V shed 4 bases and J 6 bases; nucleotides not matched to a gene: 14. Germline CDR1 reads MGHRA; CDR2 reads YSYEKL. CDR3 length equals 18 residues. The CDR3 spells CASSPIRASGGAPGELFF. In DNA form, the CDR3 reads TGCGCCAGCAGCCCTATCCGGGCGAGCGGGGGGGCCCCCGGGGAGCTGTTTTTT.

The chain joins TRBV27 to TRBJ2-7; D is tentatively TRBD1 or TRBD2 (5 bases each). Germline V gives CDR1 MNHEY, CDR2 SMNVEV (reference sequence). This CDR3 has 12 amino acids. V lost 4 bases, J lost 8 bases, and 12 bases lay in between. The CDR3 sequence is CASSSPGTQQYF. The CDR3 nucleotides are TGTGCCAGCAGTTCCCCCGGGACCCAGCAGTACTTC.

This chain uses TRBV7-2 with TRBJ1-2; D ambiguous. V lost 3 bases, J lost 8 bases, and 10 bases lay in between. This CDR3 contains 12 residues. Germline values: CDR1 SGHTA, CDR2 FQGNSA. The CDR3 sequence is CASSLGSGGYTF. CDR3 DNA: TGTGCCAGCAGCTTGGGAAGTGGGGGCTACACCTTC.

The gene calls are TRBV5-4 and TRBJ2-7; tentative D call: TRBD2 (6 bases). Germline CDR1 SGHNT, CDR2 YYREEE (reference sequence). V dropped 0 bases and J dropped 2 bases, with 15 bases sitting between them. The CDR3 totals 16 residues. CDR3 protein: CASSLAPGTGAYEQYF. The CDR3 DNA sequence: TGTGCCAGCAGCTTGGCGCCCGGGACGGGAGCCTACGAGCAGTACTTC.